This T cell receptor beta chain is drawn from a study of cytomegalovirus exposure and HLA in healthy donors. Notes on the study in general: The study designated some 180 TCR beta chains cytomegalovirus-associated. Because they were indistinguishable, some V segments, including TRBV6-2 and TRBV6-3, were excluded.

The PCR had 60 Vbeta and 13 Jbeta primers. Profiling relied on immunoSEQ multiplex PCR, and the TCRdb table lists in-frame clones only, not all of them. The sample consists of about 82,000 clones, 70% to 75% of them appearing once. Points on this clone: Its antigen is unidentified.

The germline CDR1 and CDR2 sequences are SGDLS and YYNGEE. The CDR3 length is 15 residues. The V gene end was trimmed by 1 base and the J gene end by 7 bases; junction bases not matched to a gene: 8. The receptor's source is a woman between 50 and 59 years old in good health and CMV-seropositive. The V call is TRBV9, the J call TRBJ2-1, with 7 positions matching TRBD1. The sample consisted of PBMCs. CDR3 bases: TGTGCCAGCAGCGTAACAGGGGAATTCAGGAATGAGCAGTTCTTC. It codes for CASSVTGEFRNEQFF.